This is a list of T cell receptor beta chains from one sample in a study of cytomegalovirus exposure and HLA in healthy donors. Data came from immunoSEQ multiplex PCR; TCRdb stores just in-frame clones and leaves some out. The sample includes tens of thousands of clones. What was sequenced was PBMCs. These receptors originate from a female donor in good health and CMV-seronegative. Both conserved end residues are part of each CDR3. The D gene is left open where the match is weak.

v_call: TRBV30
j_call: TRBJ2-2
d_call: TRBD1
cdr3_aa: CAWRVIGGAGTGELFF
cdr3_nt: TGTGCCTGGAGAGTAATAGGGGGCGCGGGCACCGGGGAGCTGTTTTTT

v_call: TRBV7-2
j_call: TRBJ1-6
d_call: -
cdr3_aa: CASSLGVYNSPLHF
cdr3_nt: TGTGCCAGCAGCTTGGGAGTCTATAATTCACCCCTCCACTTT

v_call: TRBV6-5
j_call: TRBJ1-1
d_call: -
cdr3_aa: CASSTGVGTEAFF
cdr3_nt: TGTGCCAGCAGTACCGGGGTGGGCACTGAAGCTTTCTTT

v_call: TRBV30
j_call: TRBJ1-6
d_call: TRBD1
cdr3_aa: CAWRPRGHTYNSPLHF
cdr3_nt: TGTGCCTGGAGACCTAGGGGGCATACCTATAATTCACCCCTCCACTTT

v_call: TRBV29-1
j_call: TRBJ2-3
d_call: -
cdr3_aa: CSVEGRGGTDTQYF
cdr3_nt: TGCAGCGTTGAAGGTAGAGGGGGAACAGATACGCAGTATTTT

v_call: TRBV5-6
j_call: TRBJ1-3
d_call: -
cdr3_aa: CASSQGPGVDTIYF
cdr3_nt: TGTGCCAGCAGCCAAGGGCCAGGGGTGGACACCATATATTTT

v_call: TRBV30
j_call: TRBJ2-5
d_call: -
cdr3_aa: CAWISPHIGPAGTQYF
cdr3_nt: TGTGCCTGGATAAGCCCCCATATAGGTCCCGCAGGGACCCAGTACTTC

v_call: TRBV9
j_call: TRBJ2-7
d_call: -
cdr3_aa: CASSVGEPSYEQYF
cdr3_nt: TGTGCCAGCAGCGTCGGAGAACCCTCCTACGAGCAGTACTTC

v_call: TRBV25-1
j_call: TRBJ1-4
d_call: TRBD1
cdr3_aa: CASTRDSHEKLFF
cdr3_nt: TGTGCCAGCACCCGGGACAGTCATGAAAAACTGTTTTTT

v_call: TRBV6-1
j_call: TRBJ2-6
d_call: TRBD1
cdr3_aa: CASSELGQVTSGANVLTF
cdr3_nt: TGTGCCAGCAGTGAATTGGGACAGGTAACCTCTGGGGCCAACGTCCTGACTTTC

v_call: TRBV9
j_call: TRBJ2-7
d_call: -
cdr3_aa: CASSASLTGLAYEQYF
cdr3_nt: TGTGCCAGCAGCGCCTCGCTGACAGGCCTCGCCTACGAGCAGTACTTC

v_call: TRBV4-2
j_call: TRBJ2-3
d_call: TRBD2
cdr3_aa: CASSQDSGGLEDTQYF
cdr3_nt: TGTGCCAGCAGCCAAGACTCGGGGGGGTTGGAAGATACGCAGTATTTT

v_call: TRBV6-5
j_call: TRBJ1-2
d_call: -
cdr3_aa: CASRTGIYGYTF
cdr3_nt: TGTGCCAGCAGGACAGGAATCTATGGCTACACCTTC

v_call: TRBV7-8
j_call: TRBJ1-2
d_call: TRBD1
cdr3_aa: CASKKDRGRLGYTF
cdr3_nt: TGTGCCAGCAAGAAAGACAGGGGGCGGTTAGGCTACACCTTC

v_call: TRBV6-5
j_call: TRBJ2-1
d_call: TRBD2
cdr3_aa: CASSSSGLARFF
cdr3_nt: TGTGCCAGCAGCTCGAGCGGACTAGCGCGGTTCTTC

v_call: TRBV9
j_call: TRBJ1-5
d_call: TRBD1
cdr3_aa: CASSPGGSFGNQPQHF
cdr3_nt: TGTGCCAGCAGCCCAGGGGGGTCTTTCGGCAATCAGCCCCAGCATTTT

v_call: TRBV6-6
j_call: TRBJ1-1
d_call: -
cdr3_aa: CASTSWASGNTEAFF
cdr3_nt: TGTGCCAGCACCTCCTGGGCGTCAGGCAACACTGAAGCTTTCTTT

v_call: TRBV30
j_call: TRBJ1-1
d_call: -
cdr3_aa: CAWSVGLGARIGEDFF
cdr3_nt: -

v_call: TRBV10-3
j_call: TRBJ1-2
d_call: TRBD1
cdr3_aa: CAISEDRVYGYTF
cdr3_nt: TGTGCCATCAGTGAAGACAGGGTGTATGGCTACACCTTC

v_call: TRBV30
j_call: TRBJ1-1
d_call: TRBD1
cdr3_aa: CAWKGQGKRTEAFF
cdr3_nt: TGTGCCTGGAAGGGACAGGGGAAGAGGACTGAAGCTTTCTTT

v_call: TRBV9
j_call: TRBJ2-1
d_call: TRBD2
cdr3_aa: CASSVVAGLYNEQFF
cdr3_nt: TGTGCCAGCAGCGTAGTAGCGGGGCTTTACAATGAGCAGTTCTTC

v_call: TRBV9
j_call: TRBJ2-4
d_call: -
cdr3_aa: CASSVEEGRTTKNIQYF
cdr3_nt: TGTGCCAGCAGCGTAGAGGAGGGGAGAACTACCAAAAACATTCAGTACTTC

v_call: TRBV27
j_call: TRBJ1-5
d_call: -
cdr3_aa: CASSLSGRGSNQPQHF
cdr3_nt: TGTGCCAGCAGTTTATCGGGGAGGGGTAGCAATCAGCCCCAGCATTTT

v_call: TRBV2
j_call: TRBJ2-3
d_call: -
cdr3_aa: CASSIVDTQYF
cdr3_nt: TGTGCCAGCAGTATCGTAGATACGCAGTATTTT

v_call: TRBV6-5
j_call: TRBJ1-1
d_call: -
cdr3_aa: CASSYQLRGTEAFF
cdr3_nt: TGTGCCAGCAGTTACCAGCTAAGGGGCACTGAAGCTTTCTTT

v_call: TRBV29-1
j_call: TRBJ2-5
d_call: TRBD1
cdr3_aa: CSASGTDQETQYF
cdr3_nt: TGCAGCGCGTCGGGGACAGACCAAGAGACCCAGTACTTC

v_call: TRBV30
j_call: TRBJ2-7
d_call: -
cdr3_aa: CAWSVGVLGQQYF
cdr3_nt: TGTGCCTGGAGTGTCGGCGTCCTGGGACAACAGTACTTC

v_call: TRBV4-2
j_call: TRBJ1-5
d_call: -
cdr3_aa: CASSQGPRESNQPQHF
cdr3_nt: TGTGCCAGCAGCCAAGGACCCCGGGAAAGCAATCAGCCCCAGCATTTT

v_call: TRBV18
j_call: TRBJ2-7
d_call: -
cdr3_aa: CASSLSQEYEQYF
cdr3_nt: TGTGCCAGCTCGCTCTCACAGGAATACGAGCAGTACTTC

v_call: TRBV5-6
j_call: TRBJ2-7
d_call: TRBD2
cdr3_aa: CASSLWRLAEAYEQYF
cdr3_nt: TGTGCCAGCAGCTTGTGGAGACTAGCGGAGGCGTACGAGCAGTACTTC

v_call: TRBV6-5
j_call: TRBJ2-5
d_call: -
cdr3_aa: CASSYNQGLETQYF
cdr3_nt: TGTGCCAGCAGTTACAATCAGGGCCTGGAGACCCAGTACTTC

v_call: TRBV18
j_call: TRBJ1-2
d_call: -
cdr3_aa: CASSPVSPSYGYTF
cdr3_nt: TGTGCCAGCTCACCGGTCAGTCCTTCTTATGGCTACACCTTC

v_call: TRBV29-1
j_call: TRBJ2-2
d_call: TRBD1
cdr3_aa: CSGGQISTGELFF
cdr3_nt: TGCAGCGGGGGACAGATTTCTACCGGGGAGCTGTTTTTT

v_call: TRBV4-2
j_call: TRBJ2-3
d_call: TRBD2
cdr3_aa: CASSQDASPSGGAEDTQYF
cdr3_nt: TGTGCCAGCAGCCAAGATGCGTCCCCTAGCGGGGGGGCGGAAGATACGCAGTATTTT

v_call: TRBV25-1
j_call: TRBJ1-2
d_call: -
cdr3_aa: CASSATVNYGYTF
cdr3_nt: TGTGCCAGCAGTGCGACAGTGAACTATGGCTACACCTTC

v_call: TRBV27
j_call: TRBJ1-2
d_call: TRBD1
cdr3_aa: CASSSGGHYGYTF
cdr3_nt: TGTGCCAGCAGCTCAGGGGGACACTATGGCTACACCTTC

v_call: TRBV13
j_call: TRBJ1-6
d_call: -
cdr3_aa: CASSLGTSRGSSYNSPLHF
cdr3_nt: TGTGCCAGCAGCTTAGGGACGTCCAGGGGAAGCTCCTATAATTCACCCCTCCACTTT

v_call: TRBV2
j_call: TRBJ1-5
d_call: TRBD1
cdr3_aa: CASSYNQGARQPQHF
cdr3_nt: TGTGCCAGCAGTTATAACCAGGGGGCAAGGCAGCCCCAGCATTTT

v_call: TRBV6-1
j_call: TRBJ2-2
d_call: -
cdr3_aa: CASQTREYTGELFF
cdr3_nt: TGTGCCAGCCAGACTCGGGAGTATACCGGGGAGCTGTTTTTT

v_call: TRBV5-6
j_call: TRBJ1-4
d_call: -
cdr3_aa: CASSFGTANEKLFF
cdr3_nt: TGTGCCAGCAGCTTTGGTACGGCTAATGAAAAACTGTTTTTT

v_call: TRBV5-1
j_call: TRBJ1-1
d_call: TRBD1
cdr3_aa: CASSFMRQGAFSEAFF
cdr3_nt: TGCGCCAGCAGCTTTATGAGACAGGGGGCTTTTAGTGAAGCTTTCTTT

v_call: TRBV7-9
j_call: TRBJ2-1
d_call: -
cdr3_aa: CASSLAGTSSYNEQFF
cdr3_nt: TGTGCCAGCAGCTTAGCAGGTACTAGCTCCTACAATGAGCAGTTCTTC

v_call: TRBV5-1
j_call: TRBJ2-3
d_call: TRBD1
cdr3_aa: CASKQGSTDTQYF
cdr3_nt: TGCGCCAGCAAACAGGGGAGCACAGATACGCAGTATTTT

v_call: TRBV19
j_call: TRBJ1-1
d_call: TRBD1
cdr3_aa: CASSTEGARTEAFF
cdr3_nt: TGTGCCAGTAGTACCGAGGGGGCGCGGACTGAAGCTTTCTTT

v_call: TRBV30
j_call: TRBJ2-1
d_call: -
cdr3_aa: CAWGIQGDEQFF
cdr3_nt: TGTGCCTGGGGGATACAGGGCGATGAGCAGTTCTTC

v_call: TRBV9
j_call: TRBJ1-1
d_call: -
cdr3_aa: CASSVKQGNTEAFF
cdr3_nt: TGTGCCAGCAGCGTAAAACAGGGGAACACTGAAGCTTTCTTT

v_call: TRBV7-9
j_call: TRBJ2-7
d_call: -
cdr3_aa: CASSPRLRASGRYEQYF
cdr3_nt: TGTGCCAGCAGCCCGCGCCTGAGGGCGTCCGGGCGCTACGAGCAGTACTTC

v_call: TRBV15
j_call: TRBJ2-7
d_call: TRBD2
cdr3_aa: CATSALAGVYEQYF
cdr3_nt: TGTGCCACCAGCGCTCTAGCGGGTGTATACGAGCAGTACTTC

v_call: TRBV9
j_call: TRBJ1-1
d_call: -
cdr3_aa: CASSVAAGEGTEAFF
cdr3_nt: TGTGCCAGCAGCGTAGCTGCAGGGGAGGGAACTGAAGCTTTCTTT

v_call: TRBV11-1
j_call: TRBJ2-7
d_call: TRBD1
cdr3_aa: CASSLSDGPGQGYF
cdr3_nt: TGTGCCAGCAGCTTATCCGACGGACCGGGACAGGGATACTTC

v_call: TRBV2
j_call: TRBJ2-7
d_call: TRBD1
cdr3_aa: CASRTGSVSLEQYF
cdr3_nt: TGTGCCAGCAGGACAGGGAGCGTGAGTCTTGAGCAGTACTTC

v_call: TRBV5-4
j_call: TRBJ2-1
d_call: -
cdr3_aa: CASSPTSSRGGSYNEQFF
cdr3_nt: TGTGCCAGCAGCCCCACCAGTAGTCGGGGTGGTTCCTACAATGAGCAGTTCTTC

v_call: TRBV18
j_call: TRBJ1-1
d_call: -
cdr3_aa: CASSLLQGTDTEAFF
cdr3_nt: TGTGCCAGCTCACTGTTACAGGGTACCGACACTGAAGCTTTCTTT

v_call: TRBV9
j_call: TRBJ1-2
d_call: TRBD1
cdr3_aa: CASSALGQGGRGYTF
cdr3_nt: TGTGCCAGCAGCGCCTTAGGACAGGGTGGACGTGGCTACACCTTC

v_call: TRBV7-2
j_call: TRBJ1-2
d_call: -
cdr3_aa: CASSLAGVNYGYTF
cdr3_nt: TGTGCCAGCAGCTTAGCCGGGGTGAACTATGGCTACACCTTC